These T cell receptor beta chains were read from a single sample in a study of control samples from healthy donors and cancer patients. Only in-frame clones appear in the TCRdb table, and some are missing; sequencing was by immunoSEQ multiplex PCR. The table has 170,000 or so clones, 85% to 95% seen once; the top ten hold more than 1.1%. The sample consisted of blood. These receptors were taken from a man younger than 35 in good health. Both conserved end residues are part of each CDR3. Size is omitted from some rows. Given values are once, few, many or a class for expanded clones.

clone_size: NA
v_call: TRBV7-9
j_call: TRBJ2-7
cdr3_aa: CASSGRDASSYEQYF

clone_size: NA
v_call: TRBV21-1
j_call: TRBJ1-5
cdr3_aa: CASSKASVGREGNQPQHF

clone_size: NA
v_call: TRBV6-1
j_call: TRBJ2-5
cdr3_aa: CASSEFRQTRAQETQYF

clone_size: NA
v_call: TRBV27
j_call: TRBJ2-7
cdr3_aa: CASSPHRDTDEQYF

clone_size: NA
v_call: TRBV6-4
j_call: TRBJ2-1
cdr3_aa: CASSDSVRGEQFF

clone_size: NA
v_call: TRBV6-5
j_call: TRBJ1-5
cdr3_aa: CATRAPQGSNQPQHF

clone_size: NA
v_call: TRBV15
j_call: TRBJ2-1
cdr3_aa: CATSRDRPGGVDEQFF

clone_size: once
v_call: TRBV5-1
j_call: TRBJ2-1
cdr3_aa: CASSLPWTSGNEQFF

clone_size: NA
v_call: TRBV9
j_call: TRBJ2-2
cdr3_aa: CASSVEPGAPTGELFF

clone_size: NA
v_call: TRBV5-1
j_call: TRBJ2-1
cdr3_aa: CASSPFDLDNEQFF

clone_size: NA
v_call: TRBV6-4
j_call: TRBJ2-3
cdr3_aa: CASSGPGKMGTDTQYF

clone_size: NA
v_call: TRBV19
j_call: TRBJ1-2
cdr3_aa: CASSIGISYTF

clone_size: NA
v_call: TRBV9
j_call: TRBJ1-4
cdr3_aa: CASSADRGPSNEKLFF

clone_size: NA
v_call: TRBV27
j_call: TRBJ1-2
cdr3_aa: CASSFQTGYGYTF

clone_size: NA
v_call: TRBV20-1
j_call: TRBJ2-3
cdr3_aa: CSASPGLAGKDTQYF

clone_size: NA
v_call: TRBV19
j_call: TRBJ2-6
cdr3_aa: CASSIERGTGGANVLTF

clone_size: NA
v_call: TRBV11-2
j_call: TRBJ1-5
cdr3_aa: CASSPALNQPQHF

clone_size: NA
v_call: TRBV3-1/TRBV3-2
j_call: TRBJ1-2
cdr3_aa: CASSQSSGNYGYTF

clone_size: NA
v_call: TRBV5-1
j_call: TRBJ2-1
cdr3_aa: CASTTTGGYSEQFF

clone_size: NA
v_call: TRBV18
j_call: TRBJ1-2
cdr3_aa: CASSPGTLYGYTF

clone_size: NA
v_call: TRBV7-6
j_call: TRBJ2-4
cdr3_aa: CASSLGIAGGSDLAKNIQYF

clone_size: NA
v_call: TRBV24-1
j_call: TRBJ2-3
cdr3_aa: CATRGTDTQYF

clone_size: NA
v_call: TRBV15
j_call: TRBJ1-1
cdr3_aa: CATSRQDTGSRAFF

clone_size: NA
v_call: TRBV5-4
j_call: TRBJ2-2
cdr3_aa: CARRPGGDQNTGELFF

clone_size: NA
v_call: TRBV19
j_call: TRBJ1-5
cdr3_aa: CASKLTASNQPQHF

clone_size: NA
v_call: TRBV2
j_call: TRBJ1-2
cdr3_aa: CASQTRDRNYGYTF

clone_size: NA
v_call: TRBV5-1
j_call: TRBJ1-4
cdr3_aa: CASSSQGTNEKLFF

clone_size: NA
v_call: TRBV15
j_call: TRBJ1-1
cdr3_aa: CATSSPGLKNTEAFF

clone_size: NA
v_call: TRBV9
j_call: TRBJ1-3
cdr3_aa: CASSAEGRGVRNTIYF

clone_size: NA
v_call: TRBV24-1
j_call: TRBJ1-3
cdr3_aa: CATSEPGFNTIYF

clone_size: once
v_call: TRBV27
j_call: TRBJ1-6
cdr3_aa: CASTDRGSPQSSPLHF

clone_size: NA
v_call: TRBV14
j_call: TRBJ2-1
cdr3_aa: CASSQDRSGHPPIYNEQFF

clone_size: NA
v_call: TRBV3-1/TRBV3-2
j_call: TRBJ1-1
cdr3_aa: CASSQDQPGPIRPFF

clone_size: NA
v_call: TRBV15
j_call: TRBJ1-2
cdr3_aa: CATSRDLAGTYGYTF

clone_size: NA
v_call: TRBV20-1
j_call: TRBJ2-2
cdr3_aa: CSASDGAGGYTGELFF

clone_size: NA
v_call: TRBV19
j_call: TRBJ2-3
cdr3_aa: CASSIRMGTDTQYF

clone_size: NA
v_call: TRBV14
j_call: NA
cdr3_aa: CASSQDQILAGATGELFF

clone_size: NA
v_call: TRBV6-1
j_call: TRBJ2-2
cdr3_aa: CASSGPGQGPNTGELFF

clone_size: once
v_call: TRBV6-5
j_call: TRBJ1-1
cdr3_aa: CASSQAGSKAFF

clone_size: NA
v_call: TRBV6-6
j_call: TRBJ1-6
cdr3_aa: CASSLGRSHVHF

clone_size: NA
v_call: TRBV5-1
j_call: TRBJ2-1
cdr3_aa: CASSLMTSGGAGEQFF

clone_size: NA
v_call: TRBV3-1/TRBV3-2
j_call: TRBJ1-5
cdr3_aa: CASSQDAGGNQPQHF

clone_size: few
v_call: TRBV10-3
j_call: TRBJ2-7
cdr3_aa: CAISESMRGLTTYEQYF

clone_size: NA
v_call: TRBV6-5
j_call: TRBJ2-5
cdr3_aa: CASMRGPGETQYF

clone_size: NA
v_call: TRBV10-3
j_call: TRBJ2-7
cdr3_aa: CASGQGYEQYF

clone_size: few
v_call: TRBV6-5
j_call: TRBJ2-7
cdr3_aa: CASSYSTTFYEQYF

clone_size: NA
v_call: TRBV10-3
j_call: TRBJ1-4
cdr3_aa: CAISVTMGEKLFF

clone_size: NA
v_call: TRBV28
j_call: TRBJ2-7
cdr3_aa: CASSPSGQLIYEQYF

clone_size: NA
v_call: TRBV10-3
j_call: TRBJ1-1
cdr3_aa: CAISEFPVGVTNTEAFF

clone_size: NA
v_call: TRBV18
j_call: TRBJ2-7
cdr3_aa: CASSPGGVHEQYF

clone_size: NA
v_call: TRBV19
j_call: TRBJ1-4
cdr3_aa: CASSVGRNEKLFF

clone_size: NA
v_call: TRBV12-3/TRBV12-4
j_call: TRBJ2-1
cdr3_aa: CASTFVPDGEQFF

clone_size: NA
v_call: TRBV28
j_call: TRBJ1-2
cdr3_aa: CASSQDRVKGYTF